This TCR beta chain was observed in a study of T cell repertoires in cytomegalovirus infection. Study overall: The authors relied on CMV epitopes, both recently identified HLA-C-restricted and well-studied HLA-B-restricted. Public TCR beta signatures provided an indication of both CMV infection and a matching HLA type. General study findings and limits: CMV-specific HLA-C-restricted TCR beta clonotypes dominated the ex vivo response.

This clonotype showed up many times. Its antigen is unknown. Looked up from germline, CDR1 is SGHVS and CDR2 is FQNEAQ. The CDR3 is 16 residues long. V lost 4 bases, J lost 2 bases, and 6 bases stayed unmatched. From the reads, TCRdb called clonotypes with MiXCR, one entry per CDR3 protein. The table records 360,000 or so distinct CDR3 sequences, about 35% of them present only once. The receptor was derived from a human donor in good health (CMV status not recorded). Some clones in this sample may be carry-over from other donors' samples. The genes are TRBV7-8 and TRBJ2-5; 11 nucleotides agree with TRBD2. The specimen was cultured PBMCs, collected from culture after CMV antigen stimulation. CDR3 sequence: CASSSLAGGPQETQYF. The CDR3 DNA reads as TGTGCCAGCAGCTCCCTAGCGGGAGGCCCGCAAGAGACCCAGTACTTC.